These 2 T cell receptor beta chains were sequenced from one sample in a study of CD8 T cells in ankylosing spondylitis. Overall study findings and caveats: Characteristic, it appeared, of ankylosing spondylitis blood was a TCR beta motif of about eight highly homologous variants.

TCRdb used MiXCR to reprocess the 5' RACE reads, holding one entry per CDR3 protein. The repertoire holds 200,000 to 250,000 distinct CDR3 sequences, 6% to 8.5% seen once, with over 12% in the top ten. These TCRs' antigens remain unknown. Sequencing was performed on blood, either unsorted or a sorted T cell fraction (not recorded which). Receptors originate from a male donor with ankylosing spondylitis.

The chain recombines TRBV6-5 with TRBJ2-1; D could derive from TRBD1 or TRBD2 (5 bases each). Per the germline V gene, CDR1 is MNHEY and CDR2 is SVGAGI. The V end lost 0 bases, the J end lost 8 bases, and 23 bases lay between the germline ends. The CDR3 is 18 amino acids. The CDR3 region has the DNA TGTGCCAGCAGTTACTCCCCCGACTTTTTATGGGGGACCCATGAGCAGTTCTTC. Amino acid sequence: CASSYSPDFLWGTHEQFF.

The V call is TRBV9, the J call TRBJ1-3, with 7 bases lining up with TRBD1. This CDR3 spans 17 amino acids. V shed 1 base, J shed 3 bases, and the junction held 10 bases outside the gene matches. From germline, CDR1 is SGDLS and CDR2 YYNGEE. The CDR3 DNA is TGTGCCAGCAGCGTATGGGAAGGGGGCACGTATGGAAACACCATATATTTT. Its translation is CASSVWEGGTYGNTIYF. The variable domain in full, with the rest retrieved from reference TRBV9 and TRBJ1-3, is DSGVTQTPKHLITATGQRVTLRCSPRSGDLSVYWYQQSLDQGLQFLIQYYNGEERAKGNILERFSAQQFPDLHSELNLSSLELGDSALYFCASSVWEGGTYGNTIYFGEGSWLTVV.